This T cell receptor (beta chain) appears in the sequencing data of a study of OX40 agonist ivuxolimab in advanced cancers. Study-wide results and limits: Clonal expansion from baseline to week 6 occurred in both CD4+ and CD8+ T cells. In general, CD8+ T cells held more expanded clones than CD4+ did, on average. Antigen specificity was not determined for the expanded peripheral T cells.

Clones were read by immunoSEQ multiplex PCR, and TCRdb kept only the in-frame ones, dropping some. Of almost 90,000 clones listed, about 86% are singletons. CDR3 length: 15 amino acids. Losses at the gene ends were 3 bases for V and 7 bases for J; bases not matched to a gene: 5. Of note for this clone: Its antigen is as yet unknown.

This TCR was sampled from an adult with an advanced solid tumor such as melanoma, head and neck, liver or kidney cancer. The sequences come from CD4+ or CD8+ T cells sorted from blood, collected in a trial of the OX40 agonist ivuxolimab. This chain connects TRBV5-3 to TRBJ2-1; 12 bases agree with TRBD2. TRBV5-3 is an ORF for which the function is uncertain. The CDR3 spells CARSSGTSGFNEQFF. For the CDR3, the DNA is TGTGCCAGAAGCTCTGGGACTAGCGGGTTTAATGAGCAGTTCTTC.